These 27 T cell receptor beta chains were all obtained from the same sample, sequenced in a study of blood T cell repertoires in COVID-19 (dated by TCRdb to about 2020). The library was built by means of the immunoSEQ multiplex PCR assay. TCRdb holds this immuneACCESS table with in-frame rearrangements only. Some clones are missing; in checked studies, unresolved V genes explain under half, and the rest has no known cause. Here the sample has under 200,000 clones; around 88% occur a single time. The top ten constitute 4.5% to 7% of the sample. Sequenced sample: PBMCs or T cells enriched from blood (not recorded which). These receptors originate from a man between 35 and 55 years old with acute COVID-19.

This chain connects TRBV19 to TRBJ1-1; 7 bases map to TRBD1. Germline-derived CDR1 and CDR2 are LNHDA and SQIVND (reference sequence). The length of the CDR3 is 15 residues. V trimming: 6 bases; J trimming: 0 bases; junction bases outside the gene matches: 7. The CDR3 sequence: CASRGATGVNTEAFF. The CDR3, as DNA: TGTGCCAGTAGAGGGGCCACAGGGGTGAACACTGAAGCTTTCTTT. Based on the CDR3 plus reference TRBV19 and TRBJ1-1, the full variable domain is DGGITQSPKYLFRKEGQNVTLSCEQNLNHDAMYWYRQDPGQGLRLIYYSQIVNDFQKGDIAEGYSVSREKKESFPLTVTSAQKNPTAFYLCASRGATGVNTEAFFGQGTRLTVV.

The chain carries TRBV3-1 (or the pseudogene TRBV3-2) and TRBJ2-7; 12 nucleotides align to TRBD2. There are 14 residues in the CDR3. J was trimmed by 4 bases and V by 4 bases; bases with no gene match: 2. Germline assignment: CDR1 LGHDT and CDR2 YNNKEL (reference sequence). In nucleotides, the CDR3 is TGTGCCAGCAGCCGGACTAGCGGGGAATACGAGCAGTACTTC. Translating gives CASSRTSGEYEQYF.

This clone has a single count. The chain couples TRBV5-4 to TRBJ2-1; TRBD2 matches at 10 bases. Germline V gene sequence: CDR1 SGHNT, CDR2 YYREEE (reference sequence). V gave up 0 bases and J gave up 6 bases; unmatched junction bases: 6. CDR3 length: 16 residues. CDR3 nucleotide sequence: TGTGCCAGCAGCTTGGGTCCTAGCGGGAGCGTCAATGAGCAGTTCTTC. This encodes CASSLGPSGSVNEQFF.

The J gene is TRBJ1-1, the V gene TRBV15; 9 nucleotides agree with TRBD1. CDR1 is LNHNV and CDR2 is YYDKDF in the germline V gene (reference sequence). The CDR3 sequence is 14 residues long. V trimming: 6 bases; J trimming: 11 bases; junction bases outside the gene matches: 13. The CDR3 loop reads CATSTPGTGSFAFF. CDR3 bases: TGTGCCACCAGTACCCCCGGGACAGGGTCTTTTGCTTTCTTT.

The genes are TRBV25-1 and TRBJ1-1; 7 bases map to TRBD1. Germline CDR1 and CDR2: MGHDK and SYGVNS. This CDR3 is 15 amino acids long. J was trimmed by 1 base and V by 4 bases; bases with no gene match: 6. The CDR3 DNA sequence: TGTGCCAGCAGTGCACTCCGGGACAGGAACACTGAAGCTTTCTTT. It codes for CASSALRDRNTEAFF.

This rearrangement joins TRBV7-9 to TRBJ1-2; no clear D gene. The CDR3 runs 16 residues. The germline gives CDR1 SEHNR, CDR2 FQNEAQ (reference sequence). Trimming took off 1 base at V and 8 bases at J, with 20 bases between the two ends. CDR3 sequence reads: CASSLEVGDPRGGYTF. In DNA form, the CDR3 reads TGTGCCAGCAGCTTAGAGGTTGGAGACCCGCGGGGAGGCTACACCTTC.

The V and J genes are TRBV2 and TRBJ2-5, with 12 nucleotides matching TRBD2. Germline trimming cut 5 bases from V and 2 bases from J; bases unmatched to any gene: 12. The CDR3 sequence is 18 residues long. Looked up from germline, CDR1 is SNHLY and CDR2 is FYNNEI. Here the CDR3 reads CASSRTSGAPWGQETQYF. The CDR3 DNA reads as TGTGCCAGCAGTCGGACTAGCGGGGCCCCCTGGGGTCAAGAGACCCAGTACTTC.

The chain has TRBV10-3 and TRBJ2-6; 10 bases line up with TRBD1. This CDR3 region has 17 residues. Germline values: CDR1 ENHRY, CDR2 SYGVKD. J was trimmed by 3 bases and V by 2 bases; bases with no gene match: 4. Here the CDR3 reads CAISEDRGLGGANVLTF. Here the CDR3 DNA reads TGTGCCATCAGTGAGGACAGGGGGCTAGGTGGGGCCAACGTCCTGACTTTC.

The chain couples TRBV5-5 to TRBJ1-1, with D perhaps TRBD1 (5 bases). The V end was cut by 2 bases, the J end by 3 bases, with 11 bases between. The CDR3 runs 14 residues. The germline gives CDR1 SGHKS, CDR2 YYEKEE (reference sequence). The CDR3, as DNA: TGTGCCAGCAGCTTTAGTGGGGGGGACACTGAAGCTTTCTTT. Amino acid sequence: CASSFSGGDTEAFF.

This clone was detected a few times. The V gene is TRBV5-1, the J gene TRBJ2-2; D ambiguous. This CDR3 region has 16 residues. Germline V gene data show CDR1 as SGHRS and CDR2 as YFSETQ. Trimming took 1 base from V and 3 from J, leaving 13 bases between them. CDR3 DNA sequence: TGCGCCAGCAGCTTGTACGCTACCGCATACACCGGGGAGCTGTTTTTT. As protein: CASSLYATAYTGELFF.

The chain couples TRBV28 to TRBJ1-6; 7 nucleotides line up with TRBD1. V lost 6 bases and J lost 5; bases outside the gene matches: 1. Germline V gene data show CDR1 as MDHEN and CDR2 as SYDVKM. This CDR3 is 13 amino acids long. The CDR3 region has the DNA TGTGCCAGCAGCGACAGGGATAATTCACCCCTCCACTTT. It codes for CASSDRDNSPLHF.

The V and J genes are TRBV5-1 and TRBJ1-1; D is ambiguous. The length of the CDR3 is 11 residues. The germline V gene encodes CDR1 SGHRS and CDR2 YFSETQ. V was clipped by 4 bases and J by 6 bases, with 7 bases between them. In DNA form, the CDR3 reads TGCGCCAGCAGCCCCTCCCCTGAAGCTTTCTTT. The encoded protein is CASSPSPEAFF.

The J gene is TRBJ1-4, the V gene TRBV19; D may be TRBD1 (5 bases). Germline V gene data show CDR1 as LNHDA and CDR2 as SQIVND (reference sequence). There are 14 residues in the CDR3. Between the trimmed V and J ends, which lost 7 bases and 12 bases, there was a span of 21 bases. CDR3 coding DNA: TGTGCCAGTACCGCGGGACTCAGGATTGGGGAACTGTTTTTT. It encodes CASTAGLRIGELFF.

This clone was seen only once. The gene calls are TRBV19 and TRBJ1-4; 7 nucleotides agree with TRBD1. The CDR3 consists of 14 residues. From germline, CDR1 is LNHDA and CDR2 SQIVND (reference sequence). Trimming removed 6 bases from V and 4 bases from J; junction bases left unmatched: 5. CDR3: CASRLGQNNEKLFF. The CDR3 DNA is TGTGCCAGTAGGTTGGGACAGAATAATGAAAAACTGTTTTTT.

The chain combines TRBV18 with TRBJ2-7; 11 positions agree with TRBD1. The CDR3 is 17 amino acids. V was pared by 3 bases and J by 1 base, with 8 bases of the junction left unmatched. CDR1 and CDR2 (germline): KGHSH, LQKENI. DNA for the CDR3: TGTGCCAGCTCACCGACTGGGACAGGGGGTTTTTCCTACGAGCAGTACTTC. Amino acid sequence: CASSPTGTGGFSYEQYF.

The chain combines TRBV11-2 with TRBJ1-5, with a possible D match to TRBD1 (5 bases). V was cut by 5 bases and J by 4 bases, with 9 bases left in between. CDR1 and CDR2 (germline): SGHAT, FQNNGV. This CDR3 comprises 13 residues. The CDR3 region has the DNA TGTGCCAGCAGCGGGGGACTAAATCAGCCCCAGCATTTT. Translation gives CASSGGLNQPQHF. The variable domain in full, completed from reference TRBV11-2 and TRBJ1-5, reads EAGVAQSPRYKIIEKRQSVAFWCNPISGHATLYWYQQILGQGPKLLIQFQNNGVVDDSQLPKDRFSAERLKGVDSTLKIQPAKLEDSAVYLCASSGGLNQPQHFGDGTRLSIL.

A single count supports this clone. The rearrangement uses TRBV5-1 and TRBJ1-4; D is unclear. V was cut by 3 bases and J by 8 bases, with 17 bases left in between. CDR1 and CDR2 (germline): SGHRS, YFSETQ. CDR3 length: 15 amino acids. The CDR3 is CASSSSTVVSEKLFF. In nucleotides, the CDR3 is TGCGCCAGCAGCTCATCCACGGTGGTTAGCGAAAAACTGTTTTTT.

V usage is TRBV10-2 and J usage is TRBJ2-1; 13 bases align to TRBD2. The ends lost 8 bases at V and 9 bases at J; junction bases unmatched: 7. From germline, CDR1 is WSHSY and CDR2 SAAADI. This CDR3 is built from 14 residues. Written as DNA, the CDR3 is TGCGCCAGCCAACTAGCGGGAGGGCCAAGTGAGCAGTTCTTC. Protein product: CASQLAGGPSEQFF.

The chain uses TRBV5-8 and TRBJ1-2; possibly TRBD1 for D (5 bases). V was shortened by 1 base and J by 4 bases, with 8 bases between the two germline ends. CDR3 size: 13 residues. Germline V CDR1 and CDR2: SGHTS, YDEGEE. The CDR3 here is CASSLTGFYGYTF. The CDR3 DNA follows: TGTGCCAGCAGCTTGACAGGTTTCTATGGCTACACCTTC.

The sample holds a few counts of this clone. CDR3 residues: CASSERRVGTEAFF. CDR3 sequence (DNA): TGTGCCAGCAGTGAAAGGAGGGTAGGGACTGAAGCTTTCTTT. The chain employs TRBV2 and TRBJ1-1; D call uncertain. Per the germline V gene, CDR1 is SNHLY and CDR2 is FYNNEI. Between the trimmed V and J ends, which lost 2 bases and 5 bases, there was a span of 12 bases. The CDR3 covers 14 residues.

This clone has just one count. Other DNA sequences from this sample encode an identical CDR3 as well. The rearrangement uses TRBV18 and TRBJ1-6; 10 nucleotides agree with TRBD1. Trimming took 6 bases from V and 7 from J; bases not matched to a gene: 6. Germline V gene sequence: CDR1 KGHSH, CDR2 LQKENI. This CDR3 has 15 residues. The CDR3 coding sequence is TGTGCCAGCTCCCCAGGGACAGGGGACAATTCACCCCTCCACTTT. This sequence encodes CASSPGTGDNSPLHF. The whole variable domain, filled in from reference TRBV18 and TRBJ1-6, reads NAGVMQNPRHLVRRRGQEARLRCSPMKGHSHVYWYRQLPEEGLKFMVYLQKENIIDESGMPKERFSAEFPKEGPSILRIQQVVRGDSAAYFCASSPGTGDNSPLHFGNGTRLTVT.

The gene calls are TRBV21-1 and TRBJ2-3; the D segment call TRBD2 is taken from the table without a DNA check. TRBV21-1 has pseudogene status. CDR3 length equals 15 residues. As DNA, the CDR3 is TGTGCCAGCAGCAAAAGCGGGAGATACACAGATACGCAGTATTTT. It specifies CASSKSGRYTDTQYF.

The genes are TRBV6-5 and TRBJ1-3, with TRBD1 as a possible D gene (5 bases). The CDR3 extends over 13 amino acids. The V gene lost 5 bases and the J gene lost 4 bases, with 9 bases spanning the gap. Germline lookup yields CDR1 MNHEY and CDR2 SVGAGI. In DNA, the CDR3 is TGTGCCAGCAGTAATAGACAGGGAAACACCATATATTTT. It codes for CASSNRQGNTIYF.

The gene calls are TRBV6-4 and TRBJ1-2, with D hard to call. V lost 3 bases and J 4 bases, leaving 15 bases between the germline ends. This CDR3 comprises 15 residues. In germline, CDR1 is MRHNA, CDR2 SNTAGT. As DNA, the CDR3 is TGTGCCAGCAGTGAGCGACGTGGCAGCGTCTATGGCTACACCTTC. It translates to CASSERRGSVYGYTF.

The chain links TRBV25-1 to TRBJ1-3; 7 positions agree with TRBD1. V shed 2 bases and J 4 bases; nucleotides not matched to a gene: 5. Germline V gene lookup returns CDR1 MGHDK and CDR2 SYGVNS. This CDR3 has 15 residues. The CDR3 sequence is CASSEPRQGGNTIYF. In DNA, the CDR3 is TGTGCCAGCAGTGAACCGCGACAGGGAGGAAACACCATATATTTT. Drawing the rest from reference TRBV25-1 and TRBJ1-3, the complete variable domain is EADIYQTPRYLVIGTGKKITLECSQTMGHDKMYWYQQDPGMELHLIHYSYGVNSTEKGDLSSESTVSRIRTEHFPLTLESARPSHTSQYLCASSEPRQGGNTIYFGEGSWLTVV.

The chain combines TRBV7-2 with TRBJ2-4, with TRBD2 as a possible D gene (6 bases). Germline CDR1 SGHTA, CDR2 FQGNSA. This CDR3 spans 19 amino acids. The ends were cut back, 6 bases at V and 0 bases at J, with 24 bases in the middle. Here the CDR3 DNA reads TGTGCCAGCAGGCCCCTAGCGCTCGACCAGACTTTAGCCAAAAACATTCAGTACTTC. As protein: CASRPLALDQTLAKNIQYF.

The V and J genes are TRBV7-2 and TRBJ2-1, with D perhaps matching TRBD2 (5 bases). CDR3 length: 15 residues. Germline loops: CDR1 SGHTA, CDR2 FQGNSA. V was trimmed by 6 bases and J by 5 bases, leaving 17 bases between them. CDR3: CASSRGASGNNEQFF. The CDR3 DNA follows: TGTGCCAGCAGTCGGGGAGCGTCCGGGAACAATGAGCAGTTCTTC. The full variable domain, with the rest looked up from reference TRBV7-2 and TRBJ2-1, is GAGVSQSPSNKVTEKGKDVELRCDPISGHTALYWYRQSLGQGLEFLIYFQGNSAPDKSGLPSDRFSAERTGGSVSTLTIQRTQQEDSAVYLCASSRGASGNNEQFFGPGTRLTVL.